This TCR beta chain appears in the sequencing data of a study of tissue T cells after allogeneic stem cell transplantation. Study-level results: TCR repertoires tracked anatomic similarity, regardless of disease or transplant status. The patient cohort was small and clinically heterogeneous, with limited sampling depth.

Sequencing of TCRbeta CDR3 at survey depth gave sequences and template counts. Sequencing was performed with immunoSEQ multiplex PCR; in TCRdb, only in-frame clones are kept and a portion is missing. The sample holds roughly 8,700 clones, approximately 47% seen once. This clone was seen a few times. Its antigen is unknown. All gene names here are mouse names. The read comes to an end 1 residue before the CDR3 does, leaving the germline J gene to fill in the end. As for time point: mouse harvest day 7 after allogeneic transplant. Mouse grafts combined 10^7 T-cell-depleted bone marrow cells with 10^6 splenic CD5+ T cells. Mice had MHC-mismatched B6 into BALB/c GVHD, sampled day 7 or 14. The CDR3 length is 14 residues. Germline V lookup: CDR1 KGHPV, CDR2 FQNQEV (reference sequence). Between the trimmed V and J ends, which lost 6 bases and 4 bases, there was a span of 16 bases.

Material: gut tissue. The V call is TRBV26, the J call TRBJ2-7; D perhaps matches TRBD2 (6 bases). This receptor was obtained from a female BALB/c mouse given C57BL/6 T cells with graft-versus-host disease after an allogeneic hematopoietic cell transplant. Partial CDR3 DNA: TGTGCCAGCAGACAACTGGGCAGCTCTTATGAACAGTAC. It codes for CASRQLGSSYEQY. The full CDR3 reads CASRQLGSSYEQYF.